Following are 29 T cell receptor beta chains from one sample sequenced in a study of T cell responses to AZD1222 COVID-19 vaccine. Profiling relied on immunoSEQ multiplex PCR, and the TCRdb table lists in-frame clones only, not all of them. The sample lists approximately 61,000 clones, 65% to 85% occurring once. The starting material was peripheral blood, obtained 28 days after the second AZD1222 dose. The source is an adult who received the AZD1222 COVID-19 vaccine.

The chain links TRBV5-1 to TRBJ1-1; D gene ambiguous. Germline CDR1 reads SGHRS; CDR2 reads YFSETQ. The CDR3 loop spans 16 amino acids. V lost 4 bases and J 0 bases, leaving 16 bases between the germline ends. The DNA for the CDR3 is TGCGCCAGCAGCCCAAACCTCCGGGTTATGAACACTGAAGCTTTCTTT. It specifies CASSPNLRVMNTEAFF.

This rearrangement joins TRBV6-2 or TRBV6-3 to TRBJ2-7; D gene uncertain. Per germline, CDR1 MNHEY and CDR2 SVGEGT. The CDR3 runs to 14 residues. V lost 2 bases and J lost 2, with 10 bases in between. CDR3 loop: CASSYGSQTYEQYF. The CDR3 DNA is TGTGCCAGCAGTTACGGCTCCCAAACCTACGAGCAGTACTTC.

The genes are TRBV6-5 and TRBJ2-7; D remains unclear. Looked up from germline, CDR1 is MNHEY and CDR2 is SVGAGI. The CDR3 runs to 14 residues. V was clipped by 3 bases and J by 5 bases, with 14 bases between them. The CDR3 reads CASSYRPPWHEQYF. The CDR3 nucleotides are TGTGCCAGCAGTTATCGACCGCCATGGCACGAGCAGTACTTC.

The J gene is TRBJ2-1, the V gene TRBV30; 9 positions match TRBD1. J gave up 7 bases and V 4 bases, and 5 bases lay outside the gene matches. The CDR3 is made up of 13 amino acids. CDR1 and CDR2 (germline): GTSNPN, SVGIG (reference sequence). CDR3 residues: CAWTGTGRNEQFF. CDR3 coding DNA: TGTGCCTGGACCGGGACAGGGCGGAATGAGCAGTTCTTC.

The chain uses TRBV13 and TRBJ2-6; 7 nucleotides agree with TRBD2. This CDR3 comprises 15 residues. V dropped 5 bases and J dropped 2; count of bases not matched to a gene: 3. Germline lookup yields CDR1 PRHDT and CDR2 FYEKMQ (reference sequence). This chain's CDR3 is CASSGGGAGANVLTF. The CDR3 region has the DNA TGTGCCAGCAGCGGGGGGGGTGCTGGGGCCAACGTCCTGACTTTC.

V and J are TRBV28 and TRBJ2-6; no definite D call. V was trimmed by 6 bases and J by 0 bases, leaving 9 bases between them. Germline CDR1 and CDR2: MDHEN and SYDVKM. The CDR3 totals 15 residues. The CDR3 bases are TGTGCCAGCAGCGAAAGGCTCTCTGGGGCCAACGTCCTGACTTTC. It codes for CASSERLSGANVLTF.

CDR3 in amino acids: CASSLFTNRETQYF. DNA for the CDR3: TGTGCCAGCAGCTTATTTACCAACCGGGAGACCCAGTACTTC. The chain employs TRBV7-9 and TRBJ2-5, with D unresolved. Trimming pared 2 bases from V and 5 bases from J, leaving 12 bases between. This CDR3 contains 14 residues. Germline CDR1 SEHNR, CDR2 FQNEAQ (reference sequence).

The V gene is TRBV6-2 or TRBV6-3, the J gene TRBJ2-1; 12 bases are a match to TRBD2. Germline-derived CDR1 and CDR2 are MNHEY and SVGEGT. This CDR3 spans 19 amino acids. J lost 2 bases, V lost 2 bases, and 10 bases had no gene match. CDR3 sequence reads: CASSYGASGRASTYNEQFF. For the CDR3, the DNA is TGTGCCAGCAGTTACGGGGCTAGCGGGAGGGCCTCGACCTACAATGAGCAGTTCTTC.

This sequence joins TRBV28 and TRBJ1-5; D gene uncertain. This CDR3 spans 11 amino acids. Per germline, CDR1 MDHEN and CDR2 SYDVKM. V was trimmed by 8 bases and J by 0 bases, leaving 2 bases between them. The CDR3 spells CASHSNQPQHF. The CDR3 nucleotides are TGTGCCAGCCATAGCAATCAGCCCCAGCATTTT.

This clone was observed a single time. J is TRBJ2-7 and V is TRBV6-5; 13 nucleotides agree with TRBD2. V trimming: 6 bases; J trimming: 6 bases; junction bases outside the gene matches: 8. The CDR3 runs to 15 residues. Germline loops: CDR1 MNHEY, CDR2 SVGAGI. This CDR3 is CASSTPGLAGFEQYF. The CDR3 bases are TGTGCCAGCAGCACACCGGGACTAGCGGGATTCGAGCAGTACTTC.

The V call is TRBV28, the J call TRBJ2-1, with D maybe TRBD2 (6 bases). Trimming removed 2 bases from V and 9 bases from J, with 14 bases in between. Germline V gene sequence: CDR1 MDHEN, CDR2 SYDVKM. This CDR3 contains 14 residues. CDR3 region: CASSLRGTRGEQFF. Here the CDR3 DNA reads TGTGCCAGCAGTTTAAGAGGGACTCGAGGTGAGCAGTTCTTC.

The chain couples TRBV30 to TRBJ2-1; D possibly corresponds to TRBD1 (5 bases). Germline-derived CDR1 and CDR2 are GTSNPN and SVGIG (reference sequence). Trimming stripped 2 bases from V and 9 bases from J, with 14 bases between. CDR3 length: 13 residues. CDR3 region: CAWSILGVGEQFF. CDR3 sequence (DNA): TGTGCCTGGAGTATCCTAGGGGTAGGTGAGCAGTTCTTC.

The chain recombines TRBV7-9 with TRBJ1-1; D ambiguous. The length of the CDR3 is 16 residues. V was cut by 4 bases and J by 0 bases, with 15 bases left in between. Germline CDR1 and CDR2: SEHNR and FQNEAQ (reference sequence). DNA of the CDR3: TGTGCCAGCAGCTCCTCATTCCCTGCCGTGAACACTGAAGCTTTCTTT. Amino acid sequence: CASSSSFPAVNTEAFF.

This chain joins TRBV5-1 and TRBJ1-3; D gene unclear. The CDR3 consists of 16 residues. V was shortened by 4 bases and J by 4 bases, with 18 bases between the two germline ends. Germline CDR1 reads SGHRS; CDR2 reads YFSETQ. CDR3 sequence reads: CASSPMTRPRGNTIYF. The CDR3 DNA is TGCGCCAGCAGCCCGATGACACGACCGAGGGGAAACACCATATATTTT.

This chain joins TRBV27 and TRBJ2-3; 8 bases agree with TRBD1. This CDR3 is 17 amino acids long. Germline CDR1 MNHEY, CDR2 SMNVEV (reference sequence). V lost 5 bases to trimming and J lost 6 bases; unmatched junction nucleotides: 16. The CDR3 here is CASSTRQGPGRRDTQYF. CDR3 nucleotide sequence: TGTGCCAGCAGTACACGACAGGGGCCGGGACGACGGGATACGCAGTATTTT.

Comments on this clone: At one end, the junction sequence differs from germline, possibly due to a read error. The DNA of the CDR3 is TGCGCCAGCAGCCAGGGGGGGGCGGGAGGAGCCCAAAACATTCAGTACTTC. Its protein is CASSQGGAGGAQNIQYF. The chain recombines TRBV4-1 with TRBJ2-4, with TRBD2 identical over 8 bases. Germline V gives CDR1 MGHRA, CDR2 YSYEKL. The length of the CDR3 is 17 residues.

The chain has TRBV29-1 and TRBJ1-1; D is unclear. V lost 7 bases and J 2 bases, leaving 14 bases between the germline ends. This CDR3 contains 13 residues. Germline V gene sequence: CDR1 SQVTM, CDR2 ANQGSEA. As DNA, the CDR3 is TGCAGCGCCCGGAGCGCTCCAAACACTGAAGCTTTCTTT. Translating it yields CSARSAPNTEAFF.

This clone appeared once. V and J are TRBV7-2 and TRBJ1-2, with unresolved D. CDR3 length: 14 residues. Trimming pared 0 bases from V and 0 bases from J, leaving 5 bases between. Germline values: CDR1 SGHTA, CDR2 FQGNSA. This chain's CDR3 is CASSLAPTNYGYTF. The CDR3 nucleotides are TGTGCCAGCAGCTTAGCACCGACTAACTATGGCTACACCTTC. Using reference TRBV7-2 and TRBJ1-2 for the parts outside the CDR3, the full variable domain is GAGVSQSPSNKVTEKGKDVELRCDPISGHTALYWYRQSLGQGLEFLIYFQGNSAPDKSGLPSDRFSAERTGGSVSTLTIQRTQQEDSAVYLCASSLAPTNYGYTFGSGTRLTVV.

This chain links TRBV28 with TRBJ1-2; 7 bases match TRBD1. Germline CDR1 is MDHEN and CDR2 is SYDVKM. CDR3 size: 14 residues. Unmatched junction bases numbered 4, after V lost 3 bases and J lost 3 bases. CDR3 nucleotide sequence: TGTGCCAGCAGTTTCGGGACAGCTTACTATGGCTACACCTTC. Translated, it gives CASSFGTAYYGYTF.

This clone was observed once. This chain uses TRBV20-1 with TRBJ1-3; D not certain. Trimming removed 3 bases from V and 0 bases from J, with 6 bases in between. The CDR3 is made up of 13 amino acids. Germline lookup yields CDR1 DFQATT and CDR2 SNEGSKA (reference sequence). The chain's CDR3 is CSASYSSGNTIYF. CDR3 coding DNA: TGCAGTGCTAGTTATTCCTCTGGAAACACCATATATTTT.

The V gene is TRBV27, the J gene TRBJ1-4; D is possibly TRBD1 (6 bases). V was pared by 4 bases and J by 10 bases, with 19 bases between. This CDR3 has 15 amino acids. Germline lookup yields CDR1 MNHEY and CDR2 SMNVEV (reference sequence). DNA of the CDR3: TGTGCCAGCAGTTCGGGGGGGGCCCGAGGCCGAAAACTGTTTTTT. Amino acid sequence: CASSSGGARGRKLFF.

The rearrangement uses TRBV2 and TRBJ2-7; D is undetermined. Trimming cost V 6 bases and J 5 bases, with 14 bases left between them. This CDR3 spans 13 amino acids. CDR1 and CDR2 (germline): SNHLY, FYNNEI. This CDR3 reads CASSPPGTNEQYF. For the CDR3, the DNA is TGTGCCAGCAGCCCCCCCGGAACAAACGAGCAGTACTTC.

This chain connects TRBV30 to TRBJ1-4, with D tentatively TRBD1 (6 bases). V lost 2 bases and J 8 bases, leaving 9 bases between the germline ends. Looked up from germline, CDR1 is GTSNPN and CDR2 is SVGIG (reference sequence). This CDR3 has 12 residues. The CDR3 loop is CAWSKRGEKLFF. The CDR3 bases are TGTGCCTGGAGTAAAAGGGGGGAAAAACTGTTTTTT.

The J gene is TRBJ1-5, the V gene TRBV18, with D maybe TRBD1 (5 bases). The CDR3 sequence is 14 residues long. V was trimmed by 1 base and J by 8 bases, leaving 12 bases between them. CDR1 and CDR2 (germline): KGHSH, LQKENI. CDR3 region: CASSPQGMEEPQHF. The CDR3 DNA reads as TGTGCCAGCTCACCACAGGGGATGGAAGAGCCCCAGCATTTT.

V usage is TRBV7-9 and J usage is TRBJ1-5, with no clear D. Per the germline V gene, CDR1 is SEHNR and CDR2 is FQNEAQ (reference sequence). V was clipped by 2 bases and J by 6 bases, with 8 bases between them. The CDR3 consists of 13 residues. CDR3 sequence (DNA): TGTGCCAGCAGCTTATCTACAAGTCAGCCCCAGCATTTT. It yields the protein CASSLSTSQPQHF.

The chain uses TRBV4-1 and TRBJ1-5; TRBD1 matches 8 bases. Germline V gene lookup returns CDR1 MGHRA and CDR2 YSYEKL. The CDR3 has 14 amino acids. After removal of 3 bases from V and 9 bases from J, the junction contained 7 bases not matched to a gene. CDR3 protein: CASSHPGQVGPQHF. The CDR3, as DNA: TGCGCCAGCAGCCACCCGGGACAGGTGGGGCCCCAGCATTTT.

The chain recombines TRBV3-1 (or the pseudogene TRBV3-2) with TRBJ1-1, with no clear D. There are 14 residues in the CDR3. Deletions cut 2 bases from V and 2 bases from J, with 9 bases between. CDR1 and CDR2 from the germline V gene are LGHDT and YNNKEL (reference sequence). As DNA, the CDR3 is TGTGCCAGCAGCCAAAGGGTAGGCAACACTGAAGCTTTCTTT. Protein sequence: CASSQRVGNTEAFF.

The genes are TRBV5-4 and TRBJ2-1; 8 nucleotides align to TRBD2. The CDR3 length is 15 residues. Germline V CDR1 and CDR2: SGHNT, YYREEE (reference sequence). V shed 0 bases, J shed 2 bases, and the junction held 1 base outside the gene matches. The CDR3 sequence is CASSLGTSTYNEQFF. CDR3 coding DNA: TGTGCCAGCAGCTTGGGGACTAGCACCTACAATGAGCAGTTCTTC.

The chain employs TRBV12-5 and TRBJ2-1; 9 nucleotides align to TRBD1. The CDR3 spans 14 residues. J gave up 8 bases and V 6 bases, and 8 bases lay outside the gene matches. CDR1 is LGHNT and CDR2 is FRNRAP in the germline V gene. CDR3: CASGAPTGGDEQFF. The CDR3 DNA reads as TGTGCTAGTGGGGCCCCAACAGGGGGCGATGAGCAGTTCTTC. Full variable domain (remainder filled in from reference TRBV12-5 and TRBJ2-1): DARVTQTPRHKVTEMGQEVTMRCQPILGHNTVFWYRQTMMQGLELLAYFRNRAPLDDSGMPKDRFSAEMPDATLATLKIQPSEPRDSAVYFCASGAPTGGDEQFFGPGTRLTVL.